The sequence of this T cell receptor (beta chain) was determined in a study of shared clonotypes between healthy human individuals. General observations from the study: In general, naive subsets displayed greater estimated richness than memory subsets did. Shared clonotypes: about 5% naive CD4, under 4% naive CD8, about 2.5% memory CD4, 0.35% to 0.5% memory CD8. Sequencing depth was predicted to influence how clonotypes are shared among donors.

Germline CDR1 reads MRHNA; CDR2 reads SNTAGT. V lost 3 bases and J lost 0, with 6 bases in between. CDR3 length: 15 amino acids. Running of the assay took place at deep level. The table came from immunoSEQ multiplex PCR; TCRdb's copy has only in-frame clones and leaves some out. The sample comprises approximately 1.9 million clones, about 94% of which are singletons, and about 1.7% rests with the top ten. Notes on this clone: Its antigen remains unidentified.

Naive CD8 populations comprised CD45RO-negative cells positively selected for CCR7, excluding terminally differentiated effector memory CD45RA+ cells. The V call is TRBV6-4, the J call TRBJ2-6; the D is unclear. The sample consisted of naive CD8+ T cells from PBMCs. The source of this sequence is a man aged 18 to 35 in good health. Some clones in this sample may be carry-over from other donors' samples. As DNA, the CDR3 is TGTGCCAGCAGTGATTTGGGCTCTGGGGCCAACGTCCTGACTTTC. Translation: CASSDLGSGANVLTF.